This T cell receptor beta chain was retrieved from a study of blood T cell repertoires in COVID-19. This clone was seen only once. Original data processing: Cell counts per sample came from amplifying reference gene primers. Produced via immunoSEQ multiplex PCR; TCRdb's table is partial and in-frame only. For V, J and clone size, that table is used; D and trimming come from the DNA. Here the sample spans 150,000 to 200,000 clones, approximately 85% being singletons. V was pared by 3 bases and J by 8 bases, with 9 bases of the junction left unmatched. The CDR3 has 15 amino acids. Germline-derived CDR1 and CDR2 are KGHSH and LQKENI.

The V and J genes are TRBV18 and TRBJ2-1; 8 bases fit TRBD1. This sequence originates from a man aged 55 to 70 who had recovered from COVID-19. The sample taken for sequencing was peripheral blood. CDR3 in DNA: TGTGCCAGCTCACCCAGGACAGGGTCATGGGATGAGCAGTTCTTC. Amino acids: CASSPRTGSWDEQFF. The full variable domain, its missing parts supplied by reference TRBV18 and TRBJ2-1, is NAGVMQNPRHLVRRRGQEARLRCSPMKGHSHVYWYRQLPEEGLKFMVYLQKENIIDESGMPKERFSAEFPKEGPSILRIQQVVRGDSAAYFCASSPRTGSWDEQFFGPGTRLTVL.